This record looks at one TCR beta chain sequence and its context. Produced via immunoSEQ multiplex PCR; TCRdb's table is partial and in-frame only. The data hold about 350,000 clones, with roughly nine tenths observed a single time. This sample is part of a study of blood T cell repertoires in COVID-19. Study at large: Italy, Spain and the United States were the sources of the convalescent and acute COVID-19 samples.

The CDR3 length is 15 residues. With 0 bases removed from V and 2 bases from J, the gap between germline ends came to 8 bases. Germline CDR1 is SGHDT and CDR2 is YYEEEE. Seattle participants joined during active infection and were tracked over time. The sequencing sample was made of peripheral blood. This clonotype originated in a woman aged 55-69 years with COVID-19, enrolled during active disease. The gene calls are TRBV5-6 and TRBJ1-4; D gene ambiguous. CDR3 sequence (DNA): TGTGCCAGCAGCTTGGCTCCAGATACTAATGAAAAACTGTTTTTT. Protein: CASSLAPDTNEKLFF.